This TCR beta chain was documented in a study of molecular identifiers for immune sequencing clone quantification. Listed TCR primers, together with previously described methods, were used for the bulk TCR libraries. TCRdb re-called the PCR reads through MiXCR, storing one row per CDR3 protein. The table shows more than 50,000 distinct CDR3 sequences, with about 20% occurring only once. This clonotype was found many times. Its antigen is unidentified. The CDR3 contains 14 residues. Trimming took 4 bases from V and 0 from J, leaving 9 bases between them. Per germline, CDR1 SNHLY and CDR2 FYNNEI. Libraries for naive CD8 T cells, which were made from around 18,000 to 910,000 sorted cells, drew on 10%, 30% or 50% of the RNA. Whole-study results and caveats: Spiked TCR RNA from one Jurkat cell reportedly showed up when mixed among roughly 1 million naive cells. Because of identical TCR molecules sharing a barcode, sizes of highly expanded clones could be underestimated.

The chain couples TRBV2 to TRBJ2-5; D uncertain. Material: naive CD8+ T cells from blood, with Jurkat cell RNA spiked in. The subset here: FACS-sorted CD8+CD4-CCR7+CD45RA+ naive T cells. The source of this sequence is a human donor in good health. Some libraries in this study had Jurkat cell RNA spiked in. The DNA for the CDR3 is TGTGCCAGCAGTGTGGCCTACAACCAAGAGACCCAGTACTTC. It yields the protein CASSVAYNQETQYF.